Below are 20 T cell receptor beta chains sequenced from a single sample in a study of early T cells in non-severe SARS-CoV-2 infection. Each CDR3 protein gets one entry after TCRdb re-called the 5' RACE reads with MiXCR. Of around 19,000 distinct CDR3 sequences in the sample, approximately 4.3% are singletons; the top ten hold approximately 5%. Sequences were obtained from whole blood. The receptors originated from an adult who was a healthcare worker with PCR-confirmed SARS-CoV-2 infection or an uninfected control (not recorded which).

The genes are TRBV10-1 and TRBJ2-2; 7 positions match TRBD2. CDR1 and CDR2 from the germline V gene are WNHNN and SYGVQD (reference sequence). The CDR3 runs 15 residues. V lost 4 bases, J lost 4 bases, and 6 bases stayed unmatched. This chain's CDR3 is CASSGDYSATGELFF. The CDR3 coding sequence is TGCGCCAGCAGTGGGGACTATAGCGCCACCGGGGAGCTGTTTTTT.

In its sample, this clonotype was seen many times. This chain joins TRBV27 and TRBJ1-1, with 7 positions matching TRBD1. The CDR3 is made up of 15 amino acids. CDR1 is MNHEY, CDR2 SMNVEV, per germline (reference sequence). J lost 1 base, V lost 4 bases, and 6 bases had no gene match. For the CDR3, the DNA is TGTGCCAGCAGTTCCGGACAGGTGGGGAACACTGAAGCTTTCTTT. Protein: CASSSGQVGNTEAFF.

This clonotype was recorded many times. V usage is TRBV3-1 and J usage is TRBJ1-4; no firm D call. The CDR3 extends over 14 amino acids. CDR1 is LGHDT, CDR2 YNNKEL, per germline (reference sequence). Trimming removed 0 bases from V and 8 bases from J, with 10 bases in between. The CDR3 region has the DNA TGTGCCAGCAGCCAAGATTTGGCTTTGGAAAAACTGTTTTTT. As protein: CASSQDLALEKLFF.

This clonotype was observed a few times. The chain joins TRBV19 to TRBJ1-2, with a possible D match to TRBD1 (6 bases). The length of the CDR3 is 14 residues. The V and J ends lost 3 bases and 0 bases respectively, with 8 bases between them. CDR1 and CDR2 from the germline V gene are LNHDA and SQIVND (reference sequence). For the CDR3, the DNA is TGTGCCAGTAGTATTGGGGACACTAACTATGGCTACACCTTC. Its translation is CASSIGDTNYGYTF.

CDR3 sequence: CSARVSGPSNEQFF. The CDR3 bases are TGCAGTGCTAGAGTTAGCGGGCCCAGCAATGAGCAGTTCTTC. This chain links TRBV20-1 with TRBJ2-1, with TRBD2 matching over 7 bases. Germline CDR1 and CDR2: DFQATT and SNEGSKA (reference sequence). CDR3 size: 14 residues. Germline trimming cut 1 base from V and 6 bases from J; bases unmatched to any gene: 6.

This clonotype was seen repeatedly, ten times or more. The chain is built from TRBV4-1 and TRBJ2-6; D unresolved. Germline V CDR1 and CDR2: MGHRA, YSYEKL. V was cut by 3 bases and J by 2 bases, with 2 bases left in between. The CDR3 has 13 residues. The CDR3 DNA reads as TGCGCCAGCAGCCAGCCTGGGGCCAACGTCCTGACTTTC. As protein: CASSQPGANVLTF.

This clonotype occurred many times. The chain uses TRBV30 and TRBJ1-3; D is unresolved. The CDR3 is 13 residues long. Germline assignment: CDR1 GTSNPN and CDR2 SVGIG (reference sequence). Trimming took 5 bases from V and 0 from J, leaving 8 bases between them. The DNA of the CDR3 is TGTGCCTGGGCAGAGAGCTCTGGAAACACCATATATTTT. It specifies CAWAESSGNTIYF.

This clonotype was counted ten times or more. The J gene is TRBJ2-5, the V gene TRBV5-1, with D perhaps matching TRBD2 (5 bases). The ends were cut back, 0 bases at V and 0 bases at J, with 12 bases in the middle. The CDR3 has 16 residues. Germline-derived CDR1 and CDR2 are SGHRS and YFSETQ. The CDR3 nucleotides are TGCGCCAGCAGCTTGGGTGAGCGGAGCGACCAAGAGACCCAGTACTTC. The encoded protein is CASSLGERSDQETQYF.

The CDR3 sequence: CASSHGTSNTGELFF. The CDR3 nucleotides are TGTGCCAGCAGCCACGGGACGTCGAACACCGGGGAGCTGTTTTTT. This chain joins TRBV3-1 and TRBJ2-2; D possibly matches TRBD1 or TRBD2 (5 bases each). The CDR3 sequence is 15 residues long. V lost 3 bases, J lost 0 bases, and 8 bases lay in between. Germline CDR1 LGHDT, CDR2 YNNKEL (reference sequence).

This clonotype was found many times. The V gene is TRBV6-2 or TRBV6-3, the J gene TRBJ2-2; TRBD1 or TRBD2 may be the D gene (6 bases each). The germline CDR1 and CDR2 sequences are MNHEY and SVGEGT. This CDR3 region has 14 residues. V gave up 6 bases and J gave up 1 base, with 9 bases separating them. For the CDR3, the DNA is TGTGCCAGCAGGAAGGGGGGGAACACCGGGGAGCTGTTTTTT. Translating it yields CASRKGGNTGELFF.

This clonotype was seen at least ten times. The chain combines TRBV5-1 with TRBJ2-5; the D gene is possibly TRBD2 (5 bases). Germline CDR1 is SGHRS and CDR2 is YFSETQ. Trimming pared 1 base from V and 2 bases from J, leaving 15 bases between. The CDR3 loop spans 16 amino acids. Here the CDR3 reads CASSLMVAGSQETQYF. CDR3 sequence (DNA): TGCGCCAGCAGCTTGATGGTTGCGGGCTCTCAAGAGACCCAGTACTTC.

This clonotype was seen ten or more times. The chain uses TRBV7-9 and TRBJ1-1; no clear D gene. Germline V gene lookup returns CDR1 SEHNR and CDR2 FQNEAQ (reference sequence). Between the trimmed V and J ends, which lost 1 base and 1 base, there was a span of 4 bases. CDR3 size: 13 residues. CDR3 protein: CASSLVQNTEAFF. The CDR3 region has the DNA TGTGCCAGCAGCTTAGTTCAGAACACTGAAGCTTTCTTT.

This clonotype was recorded many times. One junction end does not reproduce the germline sequence, and a read error may be involved. V gene TRBV7-9 combines with J gene TRBJ1-2, with a tentative D call TRBD1 (6 bases). The CDR3 has 14 amino acids. From germline, CDR1 is SEHNR and CDR2 FQNEAQ (reference sequence). CDR3 loop: CASSIAGGAYGYTF. The CDR3 DNA reads as TGTGCCAGCAGCATAGCGGGGGGGGCCTATGGCTACACCTTC.

This clonotype was seen repeatedly, ten times or more. The chain joins TRBV20-1 to TRBJ1-1, with TRBD1 as a possible D gene (6 bases). The V end was cut by 2 bases, the J end by 1 base, with 14 bases between. There are 15 residues in the CDR3. The germline V gene encodes CDR1 DFQATT and CDR2 SNEGSKA (reference sequence). CDR3 region: CSARKAGAKNTEAFF. DNA for the CDR3: TGCAGTGCTAGAAAGGCGGGGGCGAAGAACACTGAAGCTTTCTTT.

With regard to this clonotype: A much larger clone differs from this one at a single base, so this may be a read error. This CDR3 is missing its conserved last phenylalanine or tryptophan, likely due to a read error. The chain employs TRBV12-5 and TRBJ1-1; D is undetermined. V was clipped by 7 bases and J by 0 bases, with 9 bases between them. This CDR3 has 13 amino acids. CDR1 LGHNT and CDR2 FRNRAP come from the germline V gene. CDR3 nucleotide sequence: TGTGCTAGTGCCCTAGGGATGAACACTGAAGCTTTCTCT. This sequence encodes CASALGMNTEAFS.

This clonotype was seen ten or more times. This chain links TRBV28 with TRBJ2-1, with D possibly being TRBD2 (6 bases). V lost 4 bases and J 4 bases, leaving 20 bases between the germline ends. CDR3 size: 17 residues. Germline-derived CDR1 and CDR2 are MDHEN and SYDVKM. DNA for the CDR3: TGTGCCAGCAGTTCCGGGAGTAGTGGCTCCGGGTACAATGAGCAGTTCTTC. Translating it yields CASSSGSSGSGYNEQFF.

This clonotype was observed many times. V usage is TRBV3-1 and J usage is TRBJ2-3; D might be TRBD2 (5 bases). The V end lost 1 base, the J end lost 4 bases, and 21 bases lay between the germline ends. The germline V gene encodes CDR1 LGHDT and CDR2 YNNKEL (reference sequence). The CDR3 loop spans 18 amino acids. The CDR3 DNA reads TGTGCCAGCAGCCAAGTCTTAGGAGCGATCGGAGGCGCAGATACGCAGTATTTT. This translates into CASSQVLGAIGGADTQYF.

The chain carries TRBV20-1 and TRBJ2-7; TRBD2 agrees at 8 bases. The CDR3 consists of 13 residues. Germline values: CDR1 DFQATT, CDR2 SNEGSKA (reference sequence). With 0 bases clipped from V and 4 bases from J, the junction kept 2 bases outside the gene matches. The CDR3 here is CSAREAGAYEQYF. The DNA for the CDR3 is TGCAGTGCTAGAGAAGCGGGGGCTTACGAGCAGTACTTC.

This clonotype occurred a few times. Here the CDR3 DNA reads TGTGCCAGCAGCCGCACCGGACAGGGCAGCAATCAGCCCCAGCATTTT. This gives the protein CASSRTGQGSNQPQHF. V is TRBV28 and J is TRBJ1-5; 8 bases are a match to TRBD1. The CDR3 contains 16 residues. V was pared by 6 bases and J by 1 base, with 8 bases of the junction left unmatched. Germline CDR1 MDHEN, CDR2 SYDVKM.

At least ten counts were recorded for this clonotype. The chain links TRBV20-1 to TRBJ2-2, with 11 bases identical to TRBD1. CDR1 and CDR2 from the germline V gene are DFQATT and SNEGSKA (reference sequence). This CDR3 is built from 17 residues. V was pared by 6 bases and J by 6 bases, with 15 bases of the junction left unmatched. The CDR3 DNA reads TGCAGTGCGGCCCGATGGGACAGGGGGTGGAGTGCCGGGGAGCTGTTTTTT. It codes for CSAARWDRGWSAGELFF.